One sample yielded the 20 T cell receptor beta chains listed below, sequenced in a study of OX40 agonist ivuxolimab in advanced cancers. Some clones are missing from TCRdb's copy, which holds only in-frame ones; the method was immunoSEQ multiplex PCR. Among tens of thousands of clones listed, 80% to 90% were seen once. This material consisted of CD4+ or CD8+ T cells sorted from blood, taken in a trial of the OX40 agonist ivuxolimab. Receptors were obtained from an adult with an advanced solid tumor such as melanoma, head and neck, liver or kidney cancer.

This chain uses TRBV10-3 with TRBJ2-1; no firm D call. This CDR3 comprises 14 residues. CDR1 and CDR2 from the germline V gene are ENHRY and SYGVKD. The V end was cut by 4 bases, the J end by 9 bases, with 16 bases between. The CDR3 region has the DNA TGTGCCATCAGTGGGTTTACAGCTAGGGTTGAGCAGTTCTTC. This gives the protein CAISGFTARVEQFF.

The CDR3 sequence: CASREQGVSNQPQHF. DNA of the CDR3: TGTGCCAGCAGGGAGCAGGGGGTAAGCAATCAGCCCCAGCATTTT. V gene TRBV6-5 combines with J gene TRBJ1-5; TRBD1 matches at 7 bases. This CDR3 is built from 15 residues. V lost 6 bases and J lost 1; bases outside the gene matches: 6. Germline V gene lookup returns CDR1 MNHEY and CDR2 SVGAGI.

The chain combines TRBV10-1 with TRBJ2-2, with D possibly being TRBD1 or TRBD2 (6 bases each). V was clipped by 7 bases and J by 6 bases, with 15 bases between them. The CDR3 runs 14 residues. Germline lookup yields CDR1 WNHNN and CDR2 SYGVQD (reference sequence). CDR3 in amino acids: CASIPRGAAGELFF. The DNA for the CDR3 is TGCGCCAGCATACCAAGGGGGGCGGCCGGGGAGCTGTTTTTT.

V is TRBV6-1 and J is TRBJ1-1, with D unresolved. Trimming pared 2 bases from V and 11 bases from J, leaving 9 bases between. This CDR3 comprises 11 residues. Germline V CDR1 and CDR2: MNHNS, SASEGT. The CDR3 spells CASSEFWAAFF. Here the CDR3 DNA reads TGTGCCAGCAGTGAATTCTGGGCTGCTTTCTTT.

The rearrangement uses TRBV2 and TRBJ2-1, with TRBD2 matching over 11 bases. The germline V gene encodes CDR1 SNHLY and CDR2 FYNNEI. The CDR3 is 16 amino acids. The ends lost 5 bases at V and 8 bases at J; junction bases unmatched: 11. Here the CDR3 DNA reads TGTGCCAGCAGTTTAAATAGCGGGAGGGCCGGGGATGAGCAGTTCTTC. Translation gives CASSLNSGRAGDEQFF.

The genes are TRBV5-1 and TRBJ1-1; unclear D gene. In germline, CDR1 is SGHRS, CDR2 YFSETQ. The CDR3 has 14 amino acids. The V and J ends lost 0 bases and 4 bases respectively, with 10 bases between them. CDR3 sequence: CASSLGAASTEAFF. As DNA, the CDR3 is TGCGCCAGCAGCTTGGGGGCAGCTAGCACTGAAGCTTTCTTT.

This clone was observed once. The chain couples TRBV21-1 to TRBJ2-3; the DNA was not used to check the table's D call, TRBD2. TRBV21-1 is designated a pseudogene. The CDR3 has 16 residues. CDR3 sequence (DNA): TGTGCCAGCTCATCTTGGGGAGGGCGCGGCACAGATACGCAGTATTTT. Its protein is CASSSWGGRGTDTQYF.

V and J are TRBV25-1 and TRBJ2-1, with 12 bases lining up with TRBD2. The CDR3 is 16 amino acids. Germline-derived CDR1 and CDR2 are MGHDK and SYGVNS. V gave up 4 bases and J gave up 9 bases; unmatched junction bases: 10. The CDR3: CASSASSGGGGGEQFF. For the CDR3, the DNA is TGTGCCAGCAGTGCGTCTAGCGGGGGGGGTGGCGGTGAGCAGTTCTTC.

Only a few counts were recorded for this clone. The chain employs TRBV19 and TRBJ1-1; possible D gene TRBD1, 6 bases. The germline gives CDR1 LNHDA, CDR2 SQIVND (reference sequence). CDR3 size: 13 residues. The V and J ends lost 9 bases and 0 bases respectively, with 11 bases between them. As DNA, the CDR3 is TGTGCCAGCAGGACAGCCGTGAACACTGAAGCTTTCTTT. Protein product: CASRTAVNTEAFF.

J is TRBJ2-1 and V is TRBV4-1; 7 nucleotides agree with TRBD1. Per the germline V gene, CDR1 is MGHRA and CDR2 is YSYEKL. Losses at the gene ends were 4 bases for V and 3 bases for J; bases not matched to a gene: 6. The CDR3 totals 15 residues. The CDR3 protein is CASSPGQALYNEQFF. The CDR3 nucleotides are TGCGCCAGCAGCCCCGGACAGGCCCTCTACAATGAGCAGTTCTTC.

The chain combines TRBV28 with TRBJ2-6, with unresolved D. This CDR3 is 15 amino acids long. CDR1 and CDR2 from the germline V gene are MDHEN and SYDVKM. V dropped 4 bases and J dropped 0 bases, with 7 bases sitting between them. This CDR3 is CASSSSTSGANVLTF. CDR3 in DNA: TGTGCCAGCAGTTCTTCTACCTCTGGGGCCAACGTCCTGACTTTC.

The V and J genes are TRBV7-2 and TRBJ1-6; D might be TRBD1 (5 bases). This CDR3 region has 15 residues. Germline V gives CDR1 SGHTA, CDR2 FQGNSA. V lost 1 base to trimming and J lost 5 bases, with 9 bases between them. The CDR3: CASSLGGTHNSPLHF. CDR3 coding DNA: TGTGCCAGCAGCTTAGGTGGGACTCATAATTCACCCCTCCACTTT.

The rearrangement joins TRBV6-1 to TRBJ2-5, with a tentative D call TRBD1 (6 bases). The J call may be faulty, since TRBJ2-7 better matches the DNA end. This CDR3 has 13 residues. Germline loops: CDR1 MNHNS, CDR2 SASEGT. In DNA form, the CDR3 reads TGTGCCAGCATGACCGGACAGTACTACGAGCAGTACTTC. Its translation: CASMTGQYYEQYF.

The V call is TRBV5-1, the J call TRBJ2-2; D gene uncertain. Germline CDR1 is SGHRS and CDR2 is YFSETQ. V was clipped by 4 bases and J by 7 bases, with 17 bases between them. The CDR3 extends over 15 amino acids. CDR3 loop: CASSPPVGGDGELFF. The CDR3 DNA follows: TGCGCCAGCAGCCCCCCCGTTGGTGGGGACGGGGAGCTGTTTTTT.

This chain links TRBV7-8 with TRBJ1-1, with D possibly matching TRBD1 (5 bases). The CDR3 sequence is 15 residues long. CDR1 SGHVS and CDR2 FQNEAQ come from the germline V gene. The V and J ends lost 5 bases and 0 bases respectively, with 13 bases between them. The CDR3: CASSLVGHLNTEAFF. DNA for the CDR3: TGTGCCAGCAGCCTCGTCGGACACCTGAACACTGAAGCTTTCTTT.

The J gene is TRBJ2-2, the V gene TRBV7-8; D is possibly TRBD1 or TRBD2 (5 bases each). Trimming cost V 4 bases and J 6 bases, with 12 bases left between them. This CDR3 spans 14 amino acids. Germline assignment: CDR1 SGHVS and CDR2 FQNEAQ. Here the CDR3 reads CASSSGTRAGELFF. Written as DNA, the CDR3 is TGTGCCAGCAGCTCCGGGACCAGGGCCGGGGAGCTGTTTTTT.

This chain links TRBV4-2 with TRBJ2-2; D unclear. The CDR3 runs 17 residues. Trimming took 3 bases from V and 1 from J, leaving 15 bases between them. Germline CDR1 LGHNA, CDR2 YNFKEQ. The CDR3, as DNA: TGTGCCAGCAGCCAGGAACGTTGGGCGATGAACACCGGGGAGCTGTTTTTT. Protein: CASSQERWAMNTGELFF.

The chain has TRBV7-2 and TRBJ2-5; 11 bases line up with TRBD2. This CDR3 spans 15 amino acids. Losses at the gene ends were 5 bases for V and 0 bases for J; bases not matched to a gene: 2. Germline V gene lookup returns CDR1 SGHTA and CDR2 FQGNSA. The CDR3 region has the DNA TGTGCCAGCAGCGGGACTAGCGGATACCAAGAGACCCAGTACTTC. Amino acid sequence: CASSGTSGYQETQYF.

The chain employs TRBV6-1 and TRBJ1-4, with D possibly TRBD1 on 5 matching bases. The germline V gene has CDR1 MNHNS and CDR2 SASEGT. The CDR3 totals 13 residues. The CDR3 region is CAGGGDTNEKLFF. CDR3 bases: TGTGCGGGCGGGGGGGATACTAATGAAAAACTGTTTTTT.

The chain uses TRBV7-6 and TRBJ2-1, with D possibly called TRBD1 or TRBD2 (6 bases each). The CDR3 consists of 15 residues. Looked up from germline, CDR1 is SGHVS and CDR2 is FNYEAQ. Deletions cut 5 bases from V and 4 bases from J, with 15 bases between. The CDR3 nucleotides are TGTGCCAGCAGCACCCCTCGGGGGCCTTACAATGAGCAGTTCTTC. As protein: CASSTPRGPYNEQFF.